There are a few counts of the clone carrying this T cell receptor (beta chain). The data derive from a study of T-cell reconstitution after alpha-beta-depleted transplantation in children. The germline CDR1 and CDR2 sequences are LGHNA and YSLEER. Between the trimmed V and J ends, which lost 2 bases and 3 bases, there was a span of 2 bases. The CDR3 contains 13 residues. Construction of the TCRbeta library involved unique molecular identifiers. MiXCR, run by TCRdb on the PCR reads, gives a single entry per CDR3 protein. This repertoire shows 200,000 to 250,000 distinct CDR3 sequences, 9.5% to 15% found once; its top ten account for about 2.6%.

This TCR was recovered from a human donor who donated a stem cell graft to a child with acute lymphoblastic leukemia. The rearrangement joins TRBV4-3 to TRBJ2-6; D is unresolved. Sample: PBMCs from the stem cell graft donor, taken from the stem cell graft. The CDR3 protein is CASSQFGANVLTF. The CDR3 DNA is TGCGCCAGCAGCCAATTTGGGGCCAACGTCCTGACTTTC.